The 26 T cell receptor beta chains below come from one sample, sequenced in a study of chemoradiotherapy in HPV16-positive cancers (dated by TCRdb to 2021 to 2024). Library prep was done by the immunoSEQ multiplex PCR assay. Here the immuneACCESS table is served through TCRdb, limited to in-frame sequences with V and J called. Missing clones are a known gap in these copies; in checked studies unresolved V genes cover under half, and the rest lacks a known reason. This sample has roughly 10,000 clones in its table, and more than 65% of those were observed once. Over 2.5% of the sample is held by the ten biggest clonotypes. Sample: blood, taken from a patient who underwent chemoradiotherapy. These receptors were obtained from a human donor with HPV-associated anogenital cancer.

The chain carries TRBV7-2 and TRBJ1-6; 8 nucleotides agree with TRBD1. The germline V gene has CDR1 SGHTA and CDR2 FQGNSA. This CDR3 has 16 amino acids. The J segment lost 10 bases and the V segment lost 5 bases, leaving 13 bases of the junction unmatched. The CDR3 spells CASSGWSGTGASPLHF. In DNA form, the CDR3 reads TGTGCCAGCAGCGGATGGAGTGGGACAGGCGCATCACCCCTCCACTTT.

This clone was picked up one time. The V gene is TRBV2, the J gene TRBJ2-5; the match to TRBD2 covers 12 bases. There are 16 residues in the CDR3. Germline lookup yields CDR1 SNHLY and CDR2 FYNNEI. The trim removed 8 bases at V and 3 bases at J, leaving 10 bases unmatched. The DNA of the CDR3 is TGTGCCAGCTCGATGGGGCTAGCGGGGGGGAAAGAGACCCAGTACTTC. It encodes CASSMGLAGGKETQYF.

V is TRBV5-1 and J is TRBJ2-5, with D possibly matching TRBD1 (6 bases). The CDR3 totals 14 residues. Deletions cut 6 bases from V and 0 bases from J, with 12 bases between. Germline V gives CDR1 SGHRS, CDR2 YFSETQ. The CDR3 nucleotides are TGCGCCAGCAAGGTGGGGGCGAACCAAGAGACCCAGTACTTC. This encodes CASKVGANQETQYF.

This chain joins TRBV7-9 and TRBJ1-1; no clear D gene. The V gene's germline CDR1 is SEHNR and CDR2 FQNEAQ (reference sequence). This CDR3 is built from 13 residues. The V end was cut by 1 base, the J end by 12 bases, with 15 bases between. In DNA, the CDR3 is TGTGCCAGCAGCTTAGGGCAGGCGACTCACACTTTCTTT. It specifies CASSLGQATHTFF.

J is TRBJ2-6 and V is TRBV6-5, with D possibly TRBD2 on 5 matching bases. V shed 8 bases and J shed 0 bases, with 5 bases lying between them. The CDR3 loop spans 13 amino acids. CDR1 MNHEY and CDR2 SVGAGI come from the germline V gene. The CDR3 region is CASEGSGANVLTF. CDR3 DNA sequence: TGTGCCAGCGAGGGCTCTGGGGCCAACGTCCTGACTTTC.

The chain uses TRBV7-2 and TRBJ2-2; D is ambiguous. The CDR3 covers 14 residues. Germline V gene sequence: CDR1 SGHTA, CDR2 FQGNSA. V was clipped by 8 bases and J by 4 bases, with 14 bases between them. The CDR3 sequence is CASVPATGTGELFF. The CDR3 coding sequence is TGTGCCAGCGTACCGGCCACGGGCACCGGGGAGCTGTTTTTT.

The V call is TRBV6-4, the J call TRBJ2-7, with D hard to call. The V gene lost 5 bases and the J gene lost 6 bases, with 17 bases spanning the gap. CDR3 length equals 14 residues. Per germline, CDR1 MRHNA and CDR2 SNTAGT. CDR3 residues: CASSSGSPCLEQYF. DNA of the CDR3: TGTGCCAGCAGTTCCGGGTCCCCCTGTCTCGAGCAGTACTTC.

Only a few counts were recorded for this clone. The J gene is TRBJ1-2, the V gene TRBV19; the match to TRBD1 covers 7 bases. Germline CDR1 reads LNHDA; CDR2 reads SQIVND (reference sequence). V was clipped by 5 bases and J by 4 bases; unmatched bases: 4. This CDR3 is 13 amino acids long. CDR3: CASSPQGSYGYTF. The CDR3 DNA is TGTGCCAGTAGTCCACAGGGGAGCTATGGCTACACCTTC.

The CDR3 bases are TGCGCCAGCAGCTTTACCGGGACAGGGGAGGGCTACACCTTC. Its translation: CASSFTGTGEGYTF. J is TRBJ1-2 and V is TRBV5-1; 10 bases agree with TRBD1. The CDR3 covers 14 residues. V lost 2 bases and J lost 8; bases outside the gene matches: 6. The germline gives CDR1 SGHRS, CDR2 YFSETQ.

The chain carries TRBV29-1 and TRBJ1-1; a weak D match, TRBD1 (5 bases). This CDR3 is built from 13 residues. Germline lookup yields CDR1 SQVTM and CDR2 ANQGSEA. The V end lost 6 bases, the J end lost 4 bases, and 15 bases lay between the germline ends. The chain's CDR3 is CSVRGSQSTEAFF. The CDR3 nucleotides read TGCAGCGTAAGGGGCTCCCAGTCCACTGAAGCTTTCTTT.

The gene calls are TRBV7-2 and TRBJ2-7; 7 bases agree with TRBD2. This CDR3 has 14 amino acids. From germline, CDR1 is SGHTA and CDR2 FQGNSA. With 8 bases clipped from V and 4 bases from J, the junction kept 11 bases outside the gene matches. The CDR3 is CASGLGGFGYEQYF. CDR3 bases: TGTGCCAGCGGCCTGGGGGGGTTCGGGTACGAGCAGTACTTC.

DNA of the CDR3: TGTGCCAGCAGTCTAGCGGGGGGCCCCAATGAGCAGTTCTTC. It encodes CASSLAGGPNEQFF. V usage is TRBV6-1 and J usage is TRBJ2-1; 11 nucleotides match TRBD2. V was clipped by 5 bases and J by 6 bases; unmatched bases: 3. Germline V gene data show CDR1 as MNHNS and CDR2 as SASEGT. CDR3 length: 14 amino acids.

The CDR3 DNA follows: TGTGCCAGCCTTTCCGGAGGGAACGGCTACACCTTC. As protein: CASLSGGNGYTF. The chain links TRBV28 to TRBJ1-2; the D is unclear. Trimming shortened V by 8 bases and J by 8 bases, and 15 bases separated the two germline ends. CDR3 length equals 12 residues. Germline V gene data show CDR1 as MDHEN and CDR2 as SYDVKM.

Here the CDR3 reads CASSEMTSLLAGTDTQYF. CDR3 in DNA: TGTGCCAGCAGTGAGATGACCAGTTTACTAGCGGGCACAGATACGCAGTATTTT. The chain employs TRBV2 and TRBJ2-3; 8 bases fit TRBD2. This CDR3 is built from 18 residues. J was trimmed by 1 base and V by 3 bases; bases with no gene match: 12. Per the germline V gene, CDR1 is SNHLY and CDR2 is FYNNEI.

The V call is TRBV7-3, the J call TRBJ1-1; the D gene is possibly TRBD1 (5 bases). Deletions cut 1 base from V and 6 bases from J, with 21 bases between. The CDR3 loop spans 17 amino acids. CDR1 is SGHTA, CDR2 FQGTGA, per germline. In DNA, the CDR3 is TGTGCCAGCAGCTTAAGGCCCTCCGGGACCGCGTCCTCTGAAGCTTTCTTT. It encodes CASSLRPSGTASSEAFF.

This chain connects TRBV7-9 to TRBJ2-7; D is ambiguous. Between the trimmed V and J ends, which lost 4 bases and 3 bases, there was a span of 7 bases. CDR1 and CDR2 from the germline V gene are SEHNR and FQNEAQ (reference sequence). This CDR3 has 12 residues. The CDR3 loop is CASSWTNYEQYF. The CDR3, as DNA: TGTGCCAGCAGCTGGACCAACTACGAGCAGTACTTC.

The genes are TRBV4-2 and TRBJ2-3; 7 bases align to TRBD2. With V trimmed by 0 bases and J by 3 bases, 3 bases remained unmatched. Per the germline V gene, CDR1 is LGHNA and CDR2 is YNFKEQ. The CDR3 is made up of 15 amino acids. CDR3 coding DNA: TGTGCCAGCAGCCAAGAAACGCGGGGGACAGATACGCAGTATTTT. Translation: CASSQETRGTDTQYF.

The gene calls are TRBV19 and TRBJ1-2, with TRBD1 matching over 7 bases. V lost 5 bases to trimming and J lost 7 bases; unmatched junction nucleotides: 7. The germline V gene encodes CDR1 LNHDA and CDR2 SQIVND (reference sequence). CDR3 length: 13 residues. The CDR3 loop reads CASSPGTVVGYTF. In nucleotides, the CDR3 is TGTGCCAGTAGTCCGGGGACAGTTGTTGGCTACACCTTC.

The gene calls are TRBV19 and TRBJ2-4, with TRBD1 as a possible D gene (6 bases). The CDR3 covers 18 residues. V lost 6 bases and J lost 3, with 24 bases in between. Germline V gene data show CDR1 as LNHDA and CDR2 as SQIVND (reference sequence). This chain's CDR3 is CASRSPWRQGSVKNIQYF. CDR3 sequence (DNA): TGTGCCAGTAGGTCGCCATGGCGGCAGGGGTCCGTCAAAAACATTCAGTACTTC.

V is TRBV2 and J is TRBJ2-7; D gene uncertain. This CDR3 has 11 residues. V was pared by 2 bases and J by 2 bases, with 1 base between. CDR1 SNHLY and CDR2 FYNNEI come from the germline V gene. CDR3 bases: TGTGCCAGCAGTGAAACCTACGAGCAGTACTTC. This gives the protein CASSETYEQYF.

This clone was observed a handful of times. The CDR3 is CASRDGPYGYTF. DNA for the CDR3: TGTGCCAGCAGGGACGGACCGTATGGCTACACCTTC. The chain combines TRBV2 with TRBJ1-2; D is ambiguous. Germline CDR1 reads SNHLY; CDR2 reads FYNNEI. The length of the CDR3 is 12 residues. V was clipped by 6 bases and J by 5 bases, with 10 bases between them. Full variable domain (missing parts from reference TRBV2 and TRBJ1-2): EPEVTQTPSHQVTQMGQEVILRCVPISNHLYFYWYRQILGQKVEFLVSFYNNEISEKSEIFDDQFSVERPDGSNFTLKIRSTKLEDSAMYFCASRDGPYGYTFGSGTRLTVV.

This chain connects TRBV9 to TRBJ1-5, with D perhaps matching TRBD1 (5 bases). Trimming pared 1 base from V and 6 bases from J, leaving 8 bases between. Germline-derived CDR1 and CDR2 are SGDLS and YYNGEE. The CDR3 totals 13 residues. CDR3 coding DNA: TGTGCCAGCAGCGTACAGGGTACTCAGCCCCAGCATTTT. Protein sequence: CASSVQGTQPQHF. Full variable domain (outside the CDR3, taken from reference TRBV9 and TRBJ1-5): DSGVTQTPKHLITATGQRVTLRCSPRSGDLSVYWYQQSLDQGLQFLIQYYNGEERAKGNILERFSAQQFPDLHSELNLSSLELGDSALYFCASSVQGTQPQHFGDGTRLSIL.

The V call is TRBV4-3, the J call TRBJ1-2; D not resolved. Germline V CDR1 and CDR2: LGHNA, YSLEER. V lost 0 bases, J lost 7 bases, and 9 bases lay in between. This CDR3 is built from 13 residues. The CDR3 spells CASSQDLTPGYTF. CDR3 nucleotides: TGCGCCAGCAGCCAAGATCTCACGCCTGGCTACACCTTC.

This clone has only one observation. This chain links TRBV19 with TRBJ1-6, with 10 bases fitting TRBD1. CDR1 and CDR2 from the germline V gene are LNHDA and SQIVND (reference sequence). There are 14 residues in the CDR3. Trimming cost V 7 bases and J 8 bases; bases outside gene matches: 5. CDR3 sequence: CASTPTGGYSPLHF. CDR3 bases: TGTGCCAGTACCCCGACAGGGGGCTATTCACCCCTCCACTTT. Filled out from reference TRBV19 and TRBJ1-6, the complete variable domain reads DGGITQSPKYLFRKEGQNVTLSCEQNLNHDAMYWYRQDPGQGLRLIYYSQIVNDFQKGDIAEGYSVSREKKESFPLTVTSAQKNPTAFYLCASTPTGGYSPLHFGNGTRLTVT.

This clone showed up just once. This chain joins TRBV28 and TRBJ2-1; 10 nucleotides align to TRBD2. With V trimmed by 6 bases and J by 4 bases, 3 bases remained unmatched. The CDR3 sequence is 14 residues long. From germline, CDR1 is MDHEN and CDR2 SYDVKM. CDR3 in amino acids: CASSLAGEYNEQFF. Written as DNA, the CDR3 is TGTGCCAGCAGCCTAGCGGGAGAATACAATGAGCAGTTCTTC.

The chain uses TRBV6-1 and TRBJ2-7; TRBD2 matches at 12 bases. Germline V gene sequence: CDR1 MNHNS, CDR2 SASEGT. With 3 bases clipped from V and 2 bases from J, the junction kept 5 bases outside the gene matches. The CDR3 runs 16 residues. This CDR3 is CASSEASGGVAYEQYF. CDR3 DNA sequence: TGTGCCAGCAGTGAGGCTAGCGGGGGGGTTGCCTACGAGCAGTACTTC.